Below, 8 T cell receptor beta chains from the same sample are listed, as sequenced in a study of human T cells and chemical hapten exposure. TCRdb itself ran the RACE reads through MiXCR, one entry per CDR3 protein. Counted here are 250,000 or so distinct CDR3 sequences, approximately 7.5% occurring once; the ten biggest clones make up about 1.1%. Specified time point: pre-sensitization, week 0. Treatment meaning: therapeutic diphenylcyclopropenone sensitization with weekly scalp DPC. Sample: whole blood, taken in connection with sensitization to the hapten diphenylcyclopropenone (DPC). The source is a young man with alopecia areata. Some clones in this sample may be carry-over from other donors' samples.

A few counts support this clonotype. The rearrangement links TRBV12-3 or TRBV12-4 to TRBJ2-1; the match to TRBD2 covers 7 bases. Trimming at V came to 4 bases and at J to 5 bases, leaving 8 bases not matched to a gene. The CDR3 runs to 15 residues. The CDR3 bases are TGTGCCAGCAGTTCTAGCGGAGGTTCAAACAATGAGCAGTTCTTC. Residues: CASSSSGGSNNEQFF.

The chain uses TRBV12-3 or TRBV12-4 and TRBJ1-6; D may be TRBD1 (6 bases). The CDR3 loop spans 14 amino acids. Trimming stripped 8 bases from V and 4 bases from J, with 12 bases between. CDR3 protein: CASSRTAYNSPLHF. The CDR3 DNA sequence: TGTGCCAGCTCTCGGACAGCTTATAATTCACCCCTCCACTTT.

V usage is TRBV9 and J usage is TRBJ2-7; no definite D call. CDR3 length equals 13 residues. Germline V gene data show CDR1 as SGDLS and CDR2 as YYNGEE. V lost 0 bases and J 4 bases, leaving 8 bases between the germline ends. CDR3 in amino acids: CASSVALTYEQYF. The CDR3, as DNA: TGTGCCAGCAGCGTAGCTTTAACTTACGAGCAGTACTTC.

The CDR3 bases are TGTGCCAGCAGTTTAGCGCGGGGGATCGGAAACATTCAGTACTTC. As protein: CASSLARGIGNIQYF. The chain carries TRBV12-3 or TRBV12-4 and TRBJ2-4; 7 nucleotides match TRBD2. V trimming: 0 bases; J trimming: 6 bases; junction bases outside the gene matches: 5. The CDR3 consists of 15 residues.

This clonotype was seen more than once but under ten times. The rearrangement joins TRBV6-5 to TRBJ1-2, with D perhaps TRBD1 (5 bases). Trimming stripped 5 bases from V and 8 bases from J, with 18 bases between. Germline V gives CDR1 MNHEY, CDR2 SVGAGI. CDR3 size: 14 residues. The CDR3 region is CASSAGGSLSGYTF. CDR3 sequence (DNA): TGTGCCAGCAGTGCCGGGGGGAGCCTCTCAGGCTACACCTTC.

A few counts support this clonotype. This rearrangement joins TRBV12-3 or TRBV12-4 to TRBJ1-3, with D unresolved. The CDR3 loop spans 15 amino acids. The V end was cut by 7 bases, the J end by 0 bases, with 13 bases between. CDR3 amino acids: CASTPRVASGNTIYF. The CDR3 DNA follows: TGTGCCAGCACCCCTCGGGTCGCCTCTGGAAACACCATATATTTT.

V and J are TRBV15 and TRBJ2-3, with TRBD2 identical over 10 bases. The germline V gene has CDR1 LNHNV and CDR2 YYDKDF (reference sequence). V was pared by 0 bases and J by 0 bases, with 6 bases of the junction left unmatched. This CDR3 contains 18 residues. This CDR3 is CATSRDRVAGGSTDTQYF. As DNA, the CDR3 is TGTGCCACCAGCAGAGATCGGGTAGCGGGGGGAAGCACAGATACGCAGTATTTT.

This clonotype showed up just a few times. The genes are TRBV12-3 or TRBV12-4 and TRBJ1-5; D is ambiguous. Trimming took off 3 bases at V and 6 bases at J, with 12 bases between the two ends. CDR3 length: 14 residues. The CDR3 DNA follows: TGTGCCAGCAGTTTCAATCGCAGGATTCAGCCCCAGCATTTT. It is translated as CASSFNRRIQPQHF.